This T cell receptor delta chain was identified in a study of Vδ1+ human thymocytes (dated by TCRdb to 2017 to 2018). Looking at the study overall: As a data resource, the study described the mRNA-level TRG and TRD CDR3 repertoires found in highly purified Vdelta1+ thymocytes taken from young children. The multiplex-based CDR3 amplicon strategy had previously been validated against 5'RACE-based CDR3 amplicon generation methods. Results and caveats for the whole study, not just this receptor: The use of highly purified populations and single-cell validation was advised by the authors, since misinterpretation of bulk repertoire data could be caused by unexpected Vdelta2 sequences. In contrast to oligoclonal peripheral blood repertoires, thymic TRG and TRD repertoires appeared to be highly polyclonal with Gaussian CDR3 length distributions. Donors shared many TRG clonotypes (up to 6.9x10^3), but TRD repertoires were essentially private, with at most 120 shared. Although sort purity was high, around a fifth of thymic TRD sequences were Vdelta2 (with a few Vdelta3), in contrast to the peripheral blood Vdelta1+ controls. Because no clustering by age or sex was observed, donors were not stratified by these variables in the analyses.

Thymic samples were depleted of alphabeta T cells, then CD3+ TCRVdelta1+ TCRVdelta2- thymocytes were FACS-sorted. The purity of the sorted Vdelta1+ thymocytes fell between about 98% and 99.6%. The thymic specimens were obtained from 7 to 9 paediatric patients who were undergoing corrective cardiac surgery and ranged in age from roughly 5 days to 17 months. After the thymic tissue was dispersed, mononuclear cells were isolated using a Histopaque-1077 density gradient. For staining, the antibodies used were anti-TCRVdelta1 clone TS8.2, anti-TCRVdelta2 clone B6, anti-CD3 clone HIT3a and anti-TCRalphabeta clone IP26. RNA extraction was carried out with the RNeasy mini kit, and reverse transcription was then done using Superscript III. Multiplex PCR was used to generate CDR3 amplicons, with pooled V-gene forward primers and a constant-region reverse primer carrying Illumina adaptor overhangs. After gel purification, the amplicons were indexed with Nextera index primers over eight extra PCR cycles and then purified using AMPure XP beads. The libraries were sequenced on an Illumina MiSeq using paired-end 250 bp reads, dual indexing and an approximately 18% PhiX spike-in. Concerning the study's data processing: Reads were quality checked with FastQC, and TRG read pairs were merged with ea-utils fastq-join. IMGT/HighV-QUEST was used to annotate the sequences, only productive sequences with an unambiguous V-gene assignment were kept, and clonotypes were defined as sequences sharing an identical CDR3 sequence. Downstream analysis used VDJtools 1.1.1, tcR 2.2.3, Treemap and vegan Shannon diversity in R 3.4.4. Identical DNA sequences were merged into single rows after TCRdb reprocessed the public reads with CATT. The V and J calls were determined by TCRdb, not by the authors. The sample data list 70,000 or so delta-chain clones, and approximately 37% of these were observed just once. The ten biggest clones cover more than 0.25% of the sample.

As for this clone: Its recognized antigen is unknown. Per-nucleotide qualities are absent, and no much larger clonotype sits a single base away.

The germline V and J ends show losses of 0 bases and 0 bases respectively, and no gene match explains 12 bases of the junction. The CDR3 has 19 amino acids, counting the end cysteine and phenylalanine. The retained sequence is limited to the CDR3, 57 bases, with the frame set at the first base. Taken from the germline V gene, the CDR1 and CDR2 loops are TSWWSYY and QGS. Source material: Vdelta1+ gamma-delta thymocytes from the thymus. Per the publication, the cell subset or site label means: FACS-sorted CD3+ TCRalphabeta- TCRVdelta1+ TCRVdelta2- thymocytes. This receptor chain uses TRDV1 and TRDJ1; the junction holds 8 bases that match TRDD3. The source of this sequence is a boy in the first two years of life who had congenital heart surgery. The DNA is TGTGCTCTTGGGGAACTAGCACTGGGGGCTCTCGGGTACACCGATAAACTCATCTTT. This gives the protein CALGELALGALGYTDKLIF.